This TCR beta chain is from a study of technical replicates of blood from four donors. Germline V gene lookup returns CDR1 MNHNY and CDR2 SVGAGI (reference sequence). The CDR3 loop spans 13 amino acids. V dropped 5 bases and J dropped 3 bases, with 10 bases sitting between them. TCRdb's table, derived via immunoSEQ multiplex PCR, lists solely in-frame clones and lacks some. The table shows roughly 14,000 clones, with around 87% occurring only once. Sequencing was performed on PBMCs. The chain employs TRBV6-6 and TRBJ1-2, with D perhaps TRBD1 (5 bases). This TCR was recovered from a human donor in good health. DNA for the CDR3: TGTGCCAGCAGTCAGGACACCTACTATGGCTACACCTTC. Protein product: CASSQDTYYGYTF.